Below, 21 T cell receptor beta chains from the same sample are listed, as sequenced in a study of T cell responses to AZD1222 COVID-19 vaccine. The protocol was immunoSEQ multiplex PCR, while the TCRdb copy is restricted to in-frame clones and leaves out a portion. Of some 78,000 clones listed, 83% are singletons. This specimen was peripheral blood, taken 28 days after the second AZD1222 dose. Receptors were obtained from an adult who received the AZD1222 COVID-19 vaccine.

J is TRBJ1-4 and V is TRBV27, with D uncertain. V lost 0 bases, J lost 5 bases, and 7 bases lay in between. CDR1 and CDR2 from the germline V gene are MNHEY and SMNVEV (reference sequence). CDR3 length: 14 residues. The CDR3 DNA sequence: TGTGCCAGCAGTTTATCGAAGAAGAATGAAAAACTGTTTTTT. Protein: CASSLSKKNEKLFF.

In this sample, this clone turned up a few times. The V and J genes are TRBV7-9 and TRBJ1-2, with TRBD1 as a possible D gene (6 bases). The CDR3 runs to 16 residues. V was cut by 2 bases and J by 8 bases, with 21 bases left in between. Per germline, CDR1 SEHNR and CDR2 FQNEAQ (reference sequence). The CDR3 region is CASSLIAGASNQGYTF. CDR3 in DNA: TGTGCCAGCAGCTTAATTGCGGGGGCTTCGAATCAAGGCTACACCTTC.

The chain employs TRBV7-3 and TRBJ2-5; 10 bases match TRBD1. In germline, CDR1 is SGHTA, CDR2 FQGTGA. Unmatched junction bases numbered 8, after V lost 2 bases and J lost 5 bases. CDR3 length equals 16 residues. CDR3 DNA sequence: TGTGCCAGCAGCTTATTTGGGACAGGGGTACAGGAGACCCAGTACTTC. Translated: CASSLFGTGVQETQYF.

In nucleotides, the CDR3 is TGTGCCAGCAGCATCGATAGCGGACAAAATTACGAGCAGTACTTC. It translates to CASSIDSGQNYEQYF. V is TRBV28 and J is TRBJ2-7; a weak D match, TRBD2 (6 bases). V dropped 6 bases and J dropped 4 bases, with 19 bases sitting between them. Looked up from germline, CDR1 is MDHEN and CDR2 is SYDVKM. The CDR3 covers 15 residues.

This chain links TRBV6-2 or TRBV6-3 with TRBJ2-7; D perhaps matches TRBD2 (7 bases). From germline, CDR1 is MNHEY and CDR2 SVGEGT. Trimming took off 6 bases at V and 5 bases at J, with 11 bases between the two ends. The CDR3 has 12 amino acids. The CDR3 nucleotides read TGTGCCAGCAGCTGGGGGGGGCACGAGCAGTACTTC. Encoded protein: CASSWGGHEQYF.

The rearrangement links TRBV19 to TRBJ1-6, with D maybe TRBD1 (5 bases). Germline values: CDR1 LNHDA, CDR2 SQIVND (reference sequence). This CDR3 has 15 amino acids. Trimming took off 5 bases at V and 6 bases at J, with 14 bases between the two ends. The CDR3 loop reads CASSAGVSVNSPLHF. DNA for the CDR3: TGTGCCAGTAGTGCGGGGGTTTCTGTTAATTCACCCCTCCACTTT.

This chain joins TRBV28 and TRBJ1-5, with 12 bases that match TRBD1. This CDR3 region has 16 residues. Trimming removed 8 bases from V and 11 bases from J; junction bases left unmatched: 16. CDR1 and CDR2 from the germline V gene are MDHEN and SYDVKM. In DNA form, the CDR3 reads TGTGCCAGCTATCTTCCGGGACAGGGGGCGCGGGGGGCCCAGCATTTT. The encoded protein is CASYLPGQGARGAQHF.

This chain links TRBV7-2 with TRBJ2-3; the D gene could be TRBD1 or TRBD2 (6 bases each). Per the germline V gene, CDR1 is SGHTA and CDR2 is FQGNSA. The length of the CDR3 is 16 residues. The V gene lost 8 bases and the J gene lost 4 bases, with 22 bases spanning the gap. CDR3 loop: CASVEGGSLAADTQYF. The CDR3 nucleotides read TGTGCCAGCGTCGAAGGGGGGTCTCTAGCCGCAGATACGCAGTATTTT. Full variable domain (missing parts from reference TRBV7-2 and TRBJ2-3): GAGVSQSPSNKVTEKGKDVELRCDPISGHTALYWYRQSLGQGLEFLIYFQGNSAPDKSGLPSDRFSAERTGGSVSTLTIQRTQQEDSAVYLCASVEGGSLAADTQYFGPGTRLTVL.

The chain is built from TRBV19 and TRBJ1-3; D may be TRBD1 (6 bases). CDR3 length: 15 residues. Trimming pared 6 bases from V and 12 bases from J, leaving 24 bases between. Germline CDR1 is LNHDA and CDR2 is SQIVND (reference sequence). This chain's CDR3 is CASSLQTGGKMVIYF. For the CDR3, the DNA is TGTGCCAGTAGCTTGCAGACAGGCGGCAAAATGGTCATATATTTT.

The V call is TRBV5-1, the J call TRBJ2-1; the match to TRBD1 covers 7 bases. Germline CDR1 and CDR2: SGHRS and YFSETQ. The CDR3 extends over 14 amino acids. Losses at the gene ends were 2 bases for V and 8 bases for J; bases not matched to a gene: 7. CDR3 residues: CASSFAQGWDEQFF. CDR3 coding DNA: TGCGCCAGCAGCTTCGCACAGGGGTGGGATGAGCAGTTCTTC.

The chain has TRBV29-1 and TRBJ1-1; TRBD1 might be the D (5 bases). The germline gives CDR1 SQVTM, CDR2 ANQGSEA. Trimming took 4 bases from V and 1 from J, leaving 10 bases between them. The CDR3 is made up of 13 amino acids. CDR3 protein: CSVAGRANTEAFF. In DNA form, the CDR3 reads TGCAGCGTTGCGGGACGAGCGAACACTGAAGCTTTCTTT.

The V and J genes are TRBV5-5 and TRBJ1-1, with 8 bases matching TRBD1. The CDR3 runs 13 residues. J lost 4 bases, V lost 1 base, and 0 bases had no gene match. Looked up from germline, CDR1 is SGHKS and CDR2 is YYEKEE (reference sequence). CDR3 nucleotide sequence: TGTGCCAGCAGCTTGACAGGGGGCACTGAAGCTTTCTTT. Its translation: CASSLTGGTEAFF.

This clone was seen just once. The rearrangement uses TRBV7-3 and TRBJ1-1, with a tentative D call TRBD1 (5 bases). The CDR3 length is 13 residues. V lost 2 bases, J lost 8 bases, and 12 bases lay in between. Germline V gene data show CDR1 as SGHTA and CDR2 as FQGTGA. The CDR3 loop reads CASSLDSFTEAFF. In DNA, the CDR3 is TGTGCCAGCAGCTTAGACAGTTTTACCGAAGCTTTCTTT.

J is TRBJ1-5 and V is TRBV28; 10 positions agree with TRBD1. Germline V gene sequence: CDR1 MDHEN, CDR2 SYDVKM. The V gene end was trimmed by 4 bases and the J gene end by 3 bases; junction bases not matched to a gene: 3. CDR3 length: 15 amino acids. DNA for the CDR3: TGTGCCAGCAGTTCCGGGACAGGGGTCAATCAGCCCCAGCATTTT. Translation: CASSSGTGVNQPQHF.

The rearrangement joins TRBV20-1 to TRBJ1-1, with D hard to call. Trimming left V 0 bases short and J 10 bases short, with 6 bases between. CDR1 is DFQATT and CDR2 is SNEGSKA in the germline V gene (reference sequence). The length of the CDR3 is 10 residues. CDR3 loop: CSARDVGAFF. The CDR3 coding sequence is TGCAGTGCTAGAGATGTAGGAGCTTTCTTT.

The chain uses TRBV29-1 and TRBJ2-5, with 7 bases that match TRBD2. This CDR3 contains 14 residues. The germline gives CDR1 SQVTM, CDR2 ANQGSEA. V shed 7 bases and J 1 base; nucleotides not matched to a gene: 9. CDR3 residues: CSASARLAQETQYF. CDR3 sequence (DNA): TGCAGCGCCTCCGCGAGACTAGCCCAAGAGACCCAGTACTTC.

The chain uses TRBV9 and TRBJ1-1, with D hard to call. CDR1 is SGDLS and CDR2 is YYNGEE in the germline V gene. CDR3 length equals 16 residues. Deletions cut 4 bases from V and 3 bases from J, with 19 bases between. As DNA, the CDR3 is TGTGCCAGCAGCCCGCGTAGCGTCGACCTGGACACTGAAGCTTTCTTT. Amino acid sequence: CASSPRSVDLDTEAFF.

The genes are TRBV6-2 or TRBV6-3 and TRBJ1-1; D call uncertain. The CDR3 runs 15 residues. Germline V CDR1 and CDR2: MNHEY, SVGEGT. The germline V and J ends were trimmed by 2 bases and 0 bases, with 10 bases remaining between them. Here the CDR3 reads CASSYGGFMNTEAFF. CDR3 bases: TGTGCCAGCAGTTACGGCGGTTTCATGAACACTGAAGCTTTCTTT.

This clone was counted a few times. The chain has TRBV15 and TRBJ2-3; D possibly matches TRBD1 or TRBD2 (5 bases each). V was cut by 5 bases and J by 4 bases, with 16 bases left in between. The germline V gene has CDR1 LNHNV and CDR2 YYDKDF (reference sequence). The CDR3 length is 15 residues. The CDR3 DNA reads TGTGCCACCAGCCAGAGGGCAGGGTTGGCAGATACGCAGTATTTT. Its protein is CATSQRAGLADTQYF.

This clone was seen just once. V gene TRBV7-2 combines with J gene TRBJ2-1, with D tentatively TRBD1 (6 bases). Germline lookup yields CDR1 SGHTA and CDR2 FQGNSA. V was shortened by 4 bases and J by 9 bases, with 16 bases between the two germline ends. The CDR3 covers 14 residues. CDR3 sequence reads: CASSSPGRGGEQFF. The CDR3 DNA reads TGTGCCAGCAGCTCCCCGGGACGAGGGGGTGAGCAGTTCTTC.

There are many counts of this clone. The chain's CDR3 is CASSQGLAGSYNEQFF. In DNA, the CDR3 is TGCGCCAGCAGCCAGGGACTAGCGGGCTCCTACAATGAGCAGTTCTTC. This sequence joins TRBV4-3 and TRBJ2-1; 12 nucleotides agree with TRBD2. Trimming took 3 bases from V and 0 from J; bases not matched to a gene: 0. Germline V CDR1 and CDR2: LGHNA, YSLEER. The CDR3 consists of 16 residues.